A single sample is the source of the 20 T cell receptor beta chains below, sequenced in a study of shared clonotypes between healthy human individuals. Profiled with immunoSEQ multiplex PCR; TCRdb holds only in-frame clones, not every one. Among about 520,000 clones listed, about 85% were seen once. The sequenced sample was PBMCs. These receptors all come from a middle-aged woman in good health. Some clones in this sample may be carry-over from other donors' samples.

The chain is built from TRBV6-5 and TRBJ2-1; 8 nucleotides line up with TRBD1. J was trimmed by 9 bases and V by 6 bases; bases with no gene match: 7. The germline V gene encodes CDR1 MNHEY and CDR2 SVGAGI. The CDR3 contains 13 residues. This CDR3 reads CASSPQGAGEQFF. The CDR3 DNA is TGTGCCAGCAGCCCTCAGGGGGCTGGTGAGCAGTTCTTC.

Concerning this clone itself: A read error is the likely source, as a far larger clone sits one nucleotide away. The identical CDR3 is also encoded by other nucleotide sequences in the sample. V usage is TRBV7-9 and J usage is TRBJ2-7, with 9 nucleotides matching TRBD2. The CDR3 has 17 residues. Germline assignment: CDR1 SEHNR and CDR2 FQNEAQ (reference sequence). Trimming at V came to 5 bases and at J to 5 bases, leaving 16 bases not matched to a gene. The DNA for the CDR3 is TGTGCCAGCAGCGCTTCACGGGGTAGCGGGAGTTCCCACGAGCAGTACTTC. It translates to CASSASRGSGSSHEQYF. The full variable domain, completed using reference TRBV7-9 and TRBJ2-7, is DTGVSQNPRHKITKRGQNVTFRCDPISEHNRLYWYRQTLGQGPEFLTYFQNEAQLEKSRLLSDRFSAERPKGSFSTLEIQRTEQGDSAMYLCASSASRGSGSSHEQYFGPGTRLTVT.

A word on this clone: A far larger clone is one nucleotide away, so this likely arose from a read error. The chain combines TRBV7-9 with TRBJ2-3; unclear D gene. Germline V lookup: CDR1 SEHNR, CDR2 FQNEAQ (reference sequence). V shed 1 base and J shed 8 bases, with 13 bases lying between them. The CDR3 runs to 14 residues. The CDR3 loop is CASSLELDGVTQYF. DNA for the CDR3: TGTGCCAGCAGCTTAGAGCTGGATGGTGTTACGCAGTATTTT.

The rearrangement uses TRBV4-3 and TRBJ1-2, with D maybe TRBD1 (6 bases). The CDR3 has 15 amino acids. Trimming cost V 0 bases and J 2 bases, with 10 bases left between them. Germline CDR1 reads LGHNA; CDR2 reads YSLEER. The chain's CDR3 is CASSQEPTGNYGYTF. The CDR3 DNA sequence: TGCGCCAGCAGCCAAGAGCCTACAGGGAACTATGGCTACACCTTC.

This clone was picked up one time. One base away lies a much larger clone, so this may be a sequencing read error. This chain links TRBV9 with TRBJ2-2, with 7 bases that match TRBD1. The germline CDR1 and CDR2 sequences are SGDLS and YYNGEE. This CDR3 spans 15 amino acids. V shed 4 bases, J shed 1 base, and the junction held 4 bases outside the gene matches. The CDR3 bases are TGTGCCAGCAGCCAATGGACAGGGAACACCGGGGAGCTGTTTTTT. This sequence encodes CASSQWTGNTGELFF. The full variable domain, in which reference TRBV9 and TRBJ2-2 provide the parts outside the CDR3, is DSGVTQTPKHLITATGQRVTLRCSPRSGDLSVYWYQQSLDQGLQFLIQYYNGEERAKGNILERFSAQQFPDLHSELNLSSLELGDSALYFCASSQWTGNTGELFFGEGSRLTVL.

The chain uses TRBV7-3 and TRBJ2-2; D unresolved. The CDR3 runs to 14 residues. V shed 3 bases and J shed 7 bases, with 12 bases lying between them. CDR1 and CDR2 from the germline V gene are SGHTA and FQGTGA. CDR3 region: CASSLGSFNGELFF. As DNA, the CDR3 is TGTGCCAGCAGCTTGGGTAGCTTCAACGGGGAGCTGTTTTTT.

The CDR3 sequence is CASSERSGGGTEAFF. CDR3 DNA sequence: TGTGCCAGCAGCGAACGGAGTGGAGGGGGCACTGAAGCTTTCTTT. This chain links TRBV25-1 with TRBJ1-1; possibly TRBD1 for D (6 bases). Trimming cost V 6 bases and J 4 bases, with 18 bases left between them. Germline assignment: CDR1 MGHDK and CDR2 SYGVNS. The CDR3 spans 15 residues.

The chain links TRBV10-3 to TRBJ2-7; TRBD1 is a possible D gene (5 bases). This CDR3 spans 15 amino acids. V lost 3 bases, J lost 0 bases, and 12 bases lay in between. CDR1 and CDR2 (germline): ENHRY, SYGVKD. This chain's CDR3 is CAISDPQDTSYEQYF. The CDR3, as DNA: TGTGCCATCAGTGATCCCCAGGACACCTCCTACGAGCAGTACTTC.

The V and J genes are TRBV6-5 and TRBJ1-1; no clear D gene. Germline V gene data show CDR1 as MNHEY and CDR2 as SVGAGI. V gave up 7 bases and J gave up 1 base, with 13 bases separating them. The length of the CDR3 is 14 residues. Here the CDR3 DNA reads TGTGCCAGCACCCAAAGGGAGGCGAACACTGAAGCTTTCTTT. It is translated as CASTQREANTEAFF.

The rearrangement joins TRBV7-8 to TRBJ1-4; 9 nucleotides agree with TRBD1. V lost 2 bases, J lost 6 bases, and 10 bases stayed unmatched. This CDR3 contains 17 residues. The V gene's germline CDR1 is SGHVS and CDR2 FQNEAQ. Here the CDR3 reads CASSLRTQGARDEKLFF. DNA for the CDR3: TGTGCCAGCAGCTTACGGACACAGGGGGCGCGAGATGAAAAACTGTTTTTT.

The V and J genes are TRBV29-1 and TRBJ2-3; tentatively, D is TRBD2 (6 bases). This CDR3 has 14 amino acids. V shed 1 base and J shed 5 bases, with 13 bases lying between them. Germline V gene data show CDR1 as SQVTM and CDR2 as ANQGSEA. The CDR3 region is CSVEVSGTVDTQYF. As DNA, the CDR3 is TGCAGCGTTGAAGTTAGCGGAACGGTAGATACGCAGTATTTT.

This clone was seen just once. The V call is TRBV9, the J call TRBJ2-5; 14 bases agree with TRBD2. The V segment lost 3 bases and the J segment 5 bases; nucleotides outside the gene matches: 9. The CDR3 is 17 residues long. Germline lookup yields CDR1 SGDLS and CDR2 YYNGEE. CDR3 loop: CASSAEGLAGEGETQYF. In DNA, the CDR3 is TGTGCCAGCAGCGCCGAGGGACTAGCGGGAGAGGGGGAGACCCAGTACTTC.

The V and J genes are TRBV18 and TRBJ2-5; 10 nucleotides line up with TRBD2. CDR3 size: 18 residues. V lost 6 bases and J lost 4; bases outside the gene matches: 17. Looked up from germline, CDR1 is KGHSH and CDR2 is LQKENI. The CDR3 reads CASSFYRGLAGVSETQYF. The CDR3 DNA follows: TGTGCCAGCTCTTTCTATCGTGGCCTAGCGGGAGTTTCAGAGACCCAGTACTTC.

About this clone itself: Only one base separates this from a far larger clonotype, so it likely reflects a read error. The chain combines TRBV19 with TRBJ2-6; the match to TRBD2 covers 9 bases. Losses at the gene ends were 5 bases for V and 1 base for J; bases not matched to a gene: 3. Germline V lookup: CDR1 LNHDA, CDR2 SQIVND (reference sequence). This CDR3 is built from 16 residues. Here the CDR3 reads CASSCSGGSGANVLTF. The CDR3 coding sequence is TGTGCCAGTAGTTGTAGCGGGGGTTCTGGGGCCAACGTCCTGACTTTC.

V and J are TRBV2 and TRBJ2-2, with D uncertain. V was shortened by 7 bases and J by 7 bases, with 13 bases between the two germline ends. CDR1 and CDR2 (germline): SNHLY, FYNNEI. The CDR3 consists of 13 residues. The CDR3 coding sequence is TGTGCCAGCACTCTAGAGAGGAACGGGGAGCTGTTTTTT. It encodes CASTLERNGELFF.

A note on this clone: Given a far larger clone just one base away, this is likely a sequencing read error. The chain recombines TRBV5-3 with TRBJ1-5, with D hard to call. TRBV5-3 is classed as an ORF, of uncertain function. Trimming stripped 7 bases from V and 9 bases from J, with 8 bases between. The CDR3 has 10 amino acids. Here the CDR3 reads CARGSLPQHF. The CDR3 nucleotides are TGTGCCAGAGGCTCCCTGCCCCAGCATTTT.

CDR3 sequence (DNA): TGCGCCAGCAGCTTGGCCGTCGACAGGAATGAAAAACTGTTTTTT. Protein product: CASSLAVDRNEKLFF. The genes are TRBV5-1 and TRBJ1-4; perhaps TRBD1 as D (6 bases). The germline V gene encodes CDR1 SGHRS and CDR2 YFSETQ. V gave up 0 bases and J gave up 5 bases, with 11 bases separating them. The CDR3 is 15 amino acids.

This clone was seen many times. The chain carries TRBV11-1 and TRBJ2-5, with D perhaps being TRBD1 or TRBD2 (6 bases each). Trimming cost V 4 bases and J 4 bases, with 13 bases left between them. This CDR3 contains 14 residues. CDR1 SGHAT and CDR2 FQDESV come from the germline V gene (reference sequence). The CDR3 DNA sequence: TGTGCCAGCAGCTCCCGACAGGAGGGAGAGACCCAGTACTTC. Protein product: CASSSRQEGETQYF.

Turning to this clone: Since a much larger clone is just one base distant, this may be a read error. The genes are TRBV19 and TRBJ2-5; D might be TRBD2 (6 bases). This CDR3 contains 13 residues. Trimming removed 7 bases at V and 4 bases at J, with 13 bases between. CDR1 is LNHDA and CDR2 is SQIVND in the germline V gene (reference sequence). The CDR3, as DNA: TGTGCCAGTAAGCGACCGGAGGGAGAGACCCAGTACTTC. Translated: CASKRPEGETQYF.

This clone was observed a single time. The CDR3 region is CASSFTALETQYF. In nucleotides, the CDR3 is TGTGCCAGCAGCTTTACCGCCTTGGAGACCCAGTACTTC. The chain employs TRBV5-6 and TRBJ2-5; D unclear. The CDR3 is made up of 13 amino acids. The V and J ends lost 2 bases and 5 bases respectively, with 10 bases between them. Germline loops: CDR1 SGHDT, CDR2 YYEEEE.